Shown below are 18 T cell receptor beta chains from a single sample sequenced in a study of patients and donors after allogeneic stem cell transplantation. TCRdb passed the RT-PCR reads through MiXCR, listing each CDR3 protein once. The sample has hundreds of thousands of distinct CDR3 sequences; about a sixth are singletons. The sample taken for sequencing was blood, either unsorted or a sorted T cell fraction (not recorded which). The source of these receptors is a human donor who was either an allogeneic HSCT recipient or a stem cell or donor lymphocyte infusion donor (not recorded which). It is not recorded whose cells these are; they may come from a transplant donor.

This clonotype was seen a few times. The chain combines TRBV25-1 with TRBJ1-1; D gene ambiguous. Germline V gene data show CDR1 as MGHDK and CDR2 as SYGVNS. Trimming removed 1 base at V and 3 bases at J, with 18 bases between. The CDR3 has 17 residues. CDR3 protein: CASSESVRRGTHTEAFF. The CDR3 coding sequence is TGTGCCAGCAGTGAATCGGTGCGGCGAGGCACCCACACTGAAGCTTTCTTT.

The chain uses TRBV27 and TRBJ2-2; D might be TRBD1 (6 bases). The CDR3 consists of 16 residues. The germline V gene has CDR1 MNHEY and CDR2 SMNVEV (reference sequence). The germline V and J ends were trimmed by 2 bases and 3 bases, with 13 bases remaining between them. This CDR3 reads CASSLVAQGHTGELFF. In DNA, the CDR3 is TGTGCCAGCAGTTTAGTCGCCCAGGGGCACACCGGGGAGCTGTTTTTT.

J is TRBJ2-2 and V is TRBV27; D call uncertain. The CDR3 spans 13 residues. Germline values: CDR1 MNHEY, CDR2 SMNVEV (reference sequence). V lost 2 bases and J lost 5, with 6 bases in between. For the CDR3, the DNA is TGTGCCAGCAGTTTAATAGAAACCGGGGAGCTGTTTTTT. Its protein is CASSLIETGELFF.

Only a few counts were recorded for this clonotype. V is TRBV20-1 and J is TRBJ2-7; 8 bases map to TRBD1. CDR1 is DFQATT, CDR2 SNEGSKA, per germline (reference sequence). V shed 2 bases, J shed 4 bases, and the junction held 4 bases outside the gene matches. This CDR3 is built from 13 residues. The CDR3 is CSARRGQAYEQYF. The CDR3 nucleotides read TGCAGTGCTAGACGGGGACAGGCGTACGAGCAGTACTTC.

For the CDR3, the DNA is TGCGCCAGCAGCCCACAGGGTGTGGAGGAAAAACTGTTTTTT. This gives the protein CASSPQGVEEKLFF. J is TRBJ1-4 and V is TRBV4-1, with a weak D call TRBD1 (6 bases). Deletions cut 4 bases from V and 8 bases from J, with 14 bases between. CDR1 and CDR2 (germline): MGHRA, YSYEKL. The CDR3 loop spans 14 amino acids.

In this sample, this clonotype turned up many times. The chain combines TRBV6-1 with TRBJ1-5; the D gene is possibly TRBD1 (6 bases). V was clipped by 3 bases and J by 5 bases, with 8 bases between them. Germline values: CDR1 MNHNS, CDR2 SASEGT. This CDR3 is built from 13 residues. Here the CDR3 reads CASSETGDQPQHF. The CDR3 DNA is TGTGCCAGCAGTGAGACAGGAGATCAGCCCCAGCATTTT.

The chain combines TRBV5-1 with TRBJ1-1; D not certain. The CDR3 spans 16 residues. V lost 4 bases and J lost 3, with 19 bases in between. Germline V gene sequence: CDR1 SGHRS, CDR2 YFSETQ. CDR3 nucleotides: TGCGCCAGCAGCCTCCCGGAAGGAGGGCGCGACACTGAAGCTTTCTTT. Translation: CASSLPEGGRDTEAFF.

This clonotype was observed a few times. The chain links TRBV10-3 to TRBJ1-1; 7 nucleotides agree with TRBD1. There are 16 residues in the CDR3. Germline loops: CDR1 ENHRY, CDR2 SYGVKD. With V trimmed by 5 bases and J by 2 bases, 11 bases remained unmatched. CDR3 sequence: CAISTGTEAPNTEAFF. The CDR3, as DNA: TGTGCCATCAGTACCGGGACAGAGGCACCTAACACTGAAGCTTTCTTT.

The rearrangement links TRBV20-1 to TRBJ2-1, with D possibly being TRBD2 (6 bases). Germline loops: CDR1 DFQATT, CDR2 SNEGSKA (reference sequence). The germline V and J ends were trimmed by 6 bases and 9 bases, with 15 bases remaining between them. The CDR3 runs to 12 residues. Written as DNA, the CDR3 is TGCAGTGCCCCGTCTAGCGTCGGTGAGCAGTTCTTC. Residues: CSAPSSVGEQFF.

This chain uses TRBV2 with TRBJ1-6; 7 bases map to TRBD1. Germline V gives CDR1 SNHLY, CDR2 FYNNEI. CDR3 length equals 13 residues. Unmatched junction bases numbered 3, after V lost 4 bases and J lost 9 bases. The CDR3 loop reads CASSGQGVSPLHF. CDR3 nucleotide sequence: TGTGCCAGCAGTGGACAGGGAGTTTCACCCCTCCACTTT.

This clonotype was recorded a few times. The V and J genes are TRBV5-1 and TRBJ1-1; D is undetermined. V lost 6 bases and J lost 0, with 9 bases in between. Germline CDR1 and CDR2: SGHRS and YFSETQ. The CDR3 sequence is 13 residues long. The CDR3 DNA reads TGCGCCAGCACCTCCGAGATGAACACTGAAGCTTTCTTT. Amino acid sequence: CASTSEMNTEAFF. Together with reference TRBV5-1 and TRBJ1-1, the CDR3 gives the full variable domain: KAGVTQTPRYLIKTRGQQVTLSCSPISGHRSVSWYQQTPGQGLQFLFEYFSETQRNKGNFPGRFSGRQFSNSRSEMNVSTLELGDSALYLCASTSEMNTEAFFGQGTRLTVV.

In its sample, this clonotype was seen a few times. The chain combines TRBV3-1 with TRBJ2-7; D uncertain. Trimming removed 0 bases at V and 3 bases at J, with 15 bases between. Germline V gene sequence: CDR1 LGHDT, CDR2 YNNKEL (reference sequence). This CDR3 has 16 amino acids. The CDR3, as DNA: TGTGCCAGCAGCCAAGAGTTAAACTGGTTCCTCTACGAGCAGTACTTC. As protein: CASSQELNWFLYEQYF.

This clonotype was observed a handful of times. CDR3 sequence: CSARDRGTLNTEAFF. In nucleotides, the CDR3 is TGCAGTGCTAGAGATCGAGGGACACTGAACACTGAAGCTTTCTTT. This chain uses TRBV20-1 with TRBJ1-1; tentatively, D is TRBD1 (6 bases). V was cut by 0 bases and J by 0 bases, with 11 bases left in between. The CDR3 extends over 15 amino acids. Germline V CDR1 and CDR2: DFQATT, SNEGSKA (reference sequence).

J is TRBJ2-1 and V is TRBV7-3; D might be TRBD1 (5 bases). V was clipped by 5 bases and J by 1 base, with 12 bases between them. Germline CDR1 is SGHTA and CDR2 is FQGTGA. CDR3 length equals 15 residues. CDR3 DNA: TGTGCCAGCAGCATGGACACTGTTTCCTACAATGAGCAGTTCTTC. It specifies CASSMDTVSYNEQFF. The whole variable domain, filled in from reference TRBV7-3 and TRBJ2-1, reads GAGVSQTPSNKVTEKGKYVELRCDPISGHTALYWYRQSLGQGPEFLIYFQGTGAADDSGLPNDRFFAVRPEGSVSTLKIQRTERGDSAVYLCASSMDTVSYNEQFFGPGTRLTVL.

This chain joins TRBV5-5 and TRBJ2-3, with D possibly being TRBD1 or TRBD2 (5 bases each). Germline V lookup: CDR1 SGHKS, CDR2 YYEKEE (reference sequence). This CDR3 comprises 15 residues. Trimming took off 4 bases at V and 0 bases at J, with 12 bases between the two ends. The CDR3 bases are TGTGCCAGCAGCCGGGACGGAGCTAGCACAGATACGCAGTATTTT. It is translated as CASSRDGASTDTQYF.

V is TRBV10-3 and J is TRBJ2-3, with 10 bases fitting TRBD2. Germline V gene sequence: CDR1 ENHRY, CDR2 SYGVKD. V was clipped by 7 bases and J by 4 bases; unmatched bases: 8. The CDR3 length is 15 residues. This chain's CDR3 is CAITGSGGPSDTQYF. The DNA for the CDR3 is TGTGCCATCACTGGTAGCGGGGGGCCCTCAGATACGCAGTATTTT.

This clonotype was seen a handful of times. J is TRBJ2-3 and V is TRBV5-1, with D uncertain. The CDR3 has 14 residues. CDR1 and CDR2 from the germline V gene are SGHRS and YFSETQ. Trimming removed 0 bases at V and 3 bases at J, with 8 bases between. CDR3 nucleotide sequence: TGCGCCAGCAGCTTGGCCACGGTGACAGATACGCAGTATTTT. Encoded protein: CASSLATVTDTQYF.

The chain uses TRBV27 and TRBJ2-7; TRBD2 matches 7 bases. CDR3 length equals 14 residues. V lost 5 bases and J lost 4; bases outside the gene matches: 8. Germline loops: CDR1 MNHEY, CDR2 SMNVEV (reference sequence). The CDR3 nucleotides are TGTGCCAGCAGTCCCTGGGGGGGACCTTACGAGCAGTACTTC. Its protein is CASSPWGGPYEQYF.